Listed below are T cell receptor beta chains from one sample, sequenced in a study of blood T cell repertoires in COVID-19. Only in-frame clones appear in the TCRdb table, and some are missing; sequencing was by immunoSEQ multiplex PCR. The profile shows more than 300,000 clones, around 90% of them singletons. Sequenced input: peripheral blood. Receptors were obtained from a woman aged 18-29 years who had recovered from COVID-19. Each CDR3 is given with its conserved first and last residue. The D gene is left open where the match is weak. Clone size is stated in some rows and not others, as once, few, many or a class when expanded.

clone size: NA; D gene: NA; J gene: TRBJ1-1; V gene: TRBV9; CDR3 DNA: TGTGCCAGCAGCCCCTACCTTATGGTGAACACTGAAGCTTTCTTT; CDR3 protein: CASSPYLMVNTEAFF
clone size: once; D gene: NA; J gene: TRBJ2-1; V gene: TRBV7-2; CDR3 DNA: TGTGCCAGCAGCGCGTACAATGAGCAGTTCTTC; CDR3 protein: CASSAYNEQFF
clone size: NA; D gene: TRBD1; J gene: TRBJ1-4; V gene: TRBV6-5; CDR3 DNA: TGTGCCAGCAGAGACCCGGGACAGGAACTTGAAAAACTGTTTTTT; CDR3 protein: CASRDPGQELEKLFF
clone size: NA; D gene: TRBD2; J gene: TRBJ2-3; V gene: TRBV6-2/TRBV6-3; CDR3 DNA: TGTGCCAGCAGTTTTCCTCCCCGGCTAGCGGGAGGGCCGGTAGATACGCAGTATTTT; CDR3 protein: CASSFPPRLAGGPVDTQYF
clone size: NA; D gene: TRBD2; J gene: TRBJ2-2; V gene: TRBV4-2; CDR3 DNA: TGTGCCAGCAGCCGCCGATATCACTTACGGGAGGGAGGCGGGGAGCTGTTTTTT; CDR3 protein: CASSRRYHLREGGGELFF
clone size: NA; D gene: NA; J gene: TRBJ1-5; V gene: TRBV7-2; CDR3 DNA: TGTGCCAGCAGCTTAGGAAGGGGAAGCAATCAGCCCCAGCATTTT; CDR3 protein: CASSLGRGSNQPQHF
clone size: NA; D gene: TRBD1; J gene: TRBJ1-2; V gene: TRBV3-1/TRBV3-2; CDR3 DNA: TGTGCCAGCAGCCAGGGAGCGACGACAGGGAACTATGGCTACACCTTC; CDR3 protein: CASSQGATTGNYGYTF
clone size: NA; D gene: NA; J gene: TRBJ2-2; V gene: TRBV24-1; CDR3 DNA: TGTGCCACCAGTGACCCGACGCGTGTCGGGACCGGGGAGCTGTTTTTT; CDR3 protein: CATSDPTRVGTGELFF
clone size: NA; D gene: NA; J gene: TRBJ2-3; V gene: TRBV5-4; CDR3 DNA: TGTGCCAGCAGCCCGAGCACAGATACGCAGTATTTT; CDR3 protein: CASSPSTDTQYF
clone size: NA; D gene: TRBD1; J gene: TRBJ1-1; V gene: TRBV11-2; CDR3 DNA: TGTGCCAGCACCCCAATCTTAACAGGGGTTGAAGCTTTCTTT; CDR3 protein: CASTPILTGVEAFF
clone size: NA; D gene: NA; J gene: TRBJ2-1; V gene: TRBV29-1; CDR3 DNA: TGCAGCCTCCGGGAGGGGACAGCTTACTACAATGAGCAGTTCTTC; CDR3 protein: CSLREGTAYYNEQFF
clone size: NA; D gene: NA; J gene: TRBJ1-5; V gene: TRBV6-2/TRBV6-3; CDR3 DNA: TGTGCCAGCAGTTACGTGACGGGTAATCAGCCCCAGCATTTT; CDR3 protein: CASSYVTGNQPQHF
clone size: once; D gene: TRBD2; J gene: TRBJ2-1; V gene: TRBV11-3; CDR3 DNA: TGTGCCAGCAGCTTTGTTAGCGGGAGGGCCAGTAATGAGCAGTTCTTC; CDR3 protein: CASSFVSGRASNEQFF
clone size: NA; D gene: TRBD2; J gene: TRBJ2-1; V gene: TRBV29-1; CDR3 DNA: TGCAGCGTTGCGCGGACTAGCGGCAACAATGAGCAGTTCTTC; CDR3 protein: CSVARTSGNNEQFF
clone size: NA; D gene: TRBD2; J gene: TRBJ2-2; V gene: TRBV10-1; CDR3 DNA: TGCGCCAGCAGTGAGTCTTATCTGGGGAGGGCCTACACCGGGGAGCTGTTTTTT; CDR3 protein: CASSESYLGRAYTGELFF
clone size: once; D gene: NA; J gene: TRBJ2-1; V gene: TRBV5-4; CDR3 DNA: TGTGCCAGCAGCCCACCAAAGAGCTCCTACAATGAGCAGTTCTTC; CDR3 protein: CASSPPKSSYNEQFF
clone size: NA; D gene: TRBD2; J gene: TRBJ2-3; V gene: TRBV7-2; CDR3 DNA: TGTGCCAGCAGCAGATCTAGCGGGAGCACAGATACGCAGTATTTT; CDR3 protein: CASSRSSGSTDTQYF
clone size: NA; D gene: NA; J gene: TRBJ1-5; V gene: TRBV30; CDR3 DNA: TGTGCCTGGAGCGAATTTACGGATCAGCCCCAGCATTTT; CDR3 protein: CAWSEFTDQPQHF
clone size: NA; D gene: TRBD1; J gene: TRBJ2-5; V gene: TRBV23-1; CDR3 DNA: TGCGCCAGCAGTCAATCGAACAGGGGGTGTTCAGAGACCCAGTACTTC; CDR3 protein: CASSQSNRGCSETQYF
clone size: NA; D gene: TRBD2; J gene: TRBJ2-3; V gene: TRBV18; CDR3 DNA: TGTGCCAGCTCACCTACGGGAGGGTCTGCAGATACGCAGTATTTT; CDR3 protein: CASSPTGGSADTQYF
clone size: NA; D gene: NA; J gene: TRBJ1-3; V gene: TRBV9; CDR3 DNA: TGTGCCAGCAGCCCAGGGACGGCGGGGGGAAACACCATATATTTT; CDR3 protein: CASSPGTAGGNTIYF
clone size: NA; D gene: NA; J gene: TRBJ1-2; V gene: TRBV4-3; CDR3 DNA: TGCGCCAGCAGCCAAGATTTCGCGGAGCCTTATGGCTACACCTTC; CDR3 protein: CASSQDFAEPYGYTF
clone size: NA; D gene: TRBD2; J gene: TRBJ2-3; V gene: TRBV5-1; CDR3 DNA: TGCGCCAGCAGCCCACGCGGGACTAGCGGGATTGCAGATACGCAGTATTTT; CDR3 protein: CASSPRGTSGIADTQYF
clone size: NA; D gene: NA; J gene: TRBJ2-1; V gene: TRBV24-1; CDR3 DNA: TGTGCCACCAGTGATCCCAGGGCCTTAAACGAGCAGTTCTTC; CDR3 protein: CATSDPRALNEQFF
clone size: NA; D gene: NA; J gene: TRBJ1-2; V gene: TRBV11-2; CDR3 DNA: TGTGCCAGCATCCAAACTCGTGGCAGGGCTAACTATGGCTACACCTTC; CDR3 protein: CASIQTRGRANYGYTF
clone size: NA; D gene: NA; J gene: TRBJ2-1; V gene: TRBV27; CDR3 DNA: TGTGCCAGCAGTGAGACAGGAGGCTCCTACAATGAGCAGTTCTTC; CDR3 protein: CASSETGGSYNEQFF
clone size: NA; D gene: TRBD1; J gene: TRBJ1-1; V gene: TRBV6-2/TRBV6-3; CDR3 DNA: TGTGCCAGCAACCCGGGACAGGGGGCCGGCACTGAAGCTTTCTTT; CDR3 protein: CASNPGQGAGTEAFF
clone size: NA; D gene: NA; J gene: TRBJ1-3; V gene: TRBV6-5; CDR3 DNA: TGTGCCAGCAGCTCCGACCCTAGTCACAACACCATATATTTT; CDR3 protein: CASSSDPSHNTIYF
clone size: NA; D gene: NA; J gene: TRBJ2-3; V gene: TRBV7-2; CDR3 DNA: TGTGCCAGCAGCTCCGAGGGGGTTTGGAGCACAGATACGCAGTATTTT; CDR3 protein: CASSSEGVWSTDTQYF
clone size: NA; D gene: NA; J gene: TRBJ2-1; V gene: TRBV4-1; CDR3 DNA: TGCGCCAGCAGCCAAGATCTAGACGGGGGCTACAATGAGCAGTTCTTC; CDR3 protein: CASSQDLDGGYNEQFF
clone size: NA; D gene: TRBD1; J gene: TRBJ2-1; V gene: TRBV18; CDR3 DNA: TGTGCCAGCTCACCGATACAGGGGTTTCACAATGAGCAGTTCTTC; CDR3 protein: CASSPIQGFHNEQFF
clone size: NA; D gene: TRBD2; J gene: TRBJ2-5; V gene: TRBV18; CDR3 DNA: TGTGCCAGCTCACCACCTGGAGGACTAGCGATACGAGAGACCCAGTACTTC; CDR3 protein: CASSPPGGLAIRETQYF
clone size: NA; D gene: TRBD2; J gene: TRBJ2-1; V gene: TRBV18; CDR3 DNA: TGTGCCAGCTCACATGGGGTCGGGACTAGCGGGACCACCTCCTACAATGAGCAGTTCTTC; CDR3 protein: CASSHGVGTSGTTSYNEQFF
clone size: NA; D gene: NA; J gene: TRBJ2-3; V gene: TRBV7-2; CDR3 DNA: TGTGCCAGCAGCTTAAACAGGGTAACCACAGATACGCAGTATTTT; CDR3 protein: CASSLNRVTTDTQYF
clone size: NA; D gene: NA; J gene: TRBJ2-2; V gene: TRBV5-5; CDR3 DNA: TGTGCCAGCAGCTCACTCAAGGGGCAGAAGAACACCGGGGAGCTGTTTTTT; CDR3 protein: CASSSLKGQKNTGELFF
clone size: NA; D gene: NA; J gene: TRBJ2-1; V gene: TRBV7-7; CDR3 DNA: TGTGCCAGCAGCTTAGTTGGTCTAGCCAATGAGCAGTTCTTC; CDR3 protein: CASSLVGLANEQFF
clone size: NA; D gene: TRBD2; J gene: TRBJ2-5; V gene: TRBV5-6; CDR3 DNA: TGTGCCAGCAGCTTTATAGCGGGAGATCGGGAGACCCAGTACTTC; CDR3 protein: CASSFIAGDRETQYF
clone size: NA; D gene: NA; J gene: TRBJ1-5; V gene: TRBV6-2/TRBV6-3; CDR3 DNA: TGTGCCAGCACCCCCCGCGGGACTAGGGGCAATCAGCCCCAGCATTTT; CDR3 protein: CASTPRGTRGNQPQHF
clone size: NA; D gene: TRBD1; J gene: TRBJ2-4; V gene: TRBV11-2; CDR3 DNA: TGTGCCAGCAGCTTAGGTAGACAGGGTTTAGCCAAAAACATTCAGTACTTC; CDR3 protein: CASSLGRQGLAKNIQYF
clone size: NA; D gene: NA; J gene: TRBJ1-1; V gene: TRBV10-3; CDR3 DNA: TGTGCCATCAGGGTTACGGGTGATAGTACTGAAGCTTTCTTT; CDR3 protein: CAIRVTGDSTEAFF
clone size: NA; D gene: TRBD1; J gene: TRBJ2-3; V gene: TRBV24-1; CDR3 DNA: TGTGCCACCAGCGATACGGACAGGGTCACAGATACGCAGTATTTT; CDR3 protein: CATSDTDRVTDTQYF
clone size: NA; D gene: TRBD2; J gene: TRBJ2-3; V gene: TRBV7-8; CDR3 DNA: TGTGCCAGCAGTCCATTGGGGACTAGCGGCACAGATACGCAGTATTTT; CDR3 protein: CASSPLGTSGTDTQYF
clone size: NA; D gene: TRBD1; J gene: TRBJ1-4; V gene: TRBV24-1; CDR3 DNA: TGTGCCACCAGTGACTCACGGGACAGGCCGTTTAATGAAAAACTGTTTTTT; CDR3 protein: CATSDSRDRPFNEKLFF